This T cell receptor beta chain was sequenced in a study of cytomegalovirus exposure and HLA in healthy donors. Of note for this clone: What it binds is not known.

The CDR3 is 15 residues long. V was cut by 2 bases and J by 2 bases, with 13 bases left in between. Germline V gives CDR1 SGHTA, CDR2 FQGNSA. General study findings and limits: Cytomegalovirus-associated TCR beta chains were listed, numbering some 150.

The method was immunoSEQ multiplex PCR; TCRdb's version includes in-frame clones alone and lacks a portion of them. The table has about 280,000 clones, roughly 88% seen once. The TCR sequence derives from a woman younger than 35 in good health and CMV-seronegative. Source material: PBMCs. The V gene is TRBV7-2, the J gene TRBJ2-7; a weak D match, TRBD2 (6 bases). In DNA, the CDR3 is TGTGCCAGCAGCTTACGTCGCGGACTAACCTACGAGCAGTACTTC. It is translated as CASSLRRGLTYEQYF.